Sequencing of this T cell receptor beta chain was carried out in a study of OX40 agonist ivuxolimab in advanced cancers. Study-wide context: Ivuxolimab, an antibody that agonizes OX40 (CD134), was administered to the patients. Patients got intravenous ivuxolimab at 0.01 to 10 mg/kg every 2 weeks. Hepatocellular carcinoma, melanoma, renal cell or head and neck cancer affected the dose-escalation patients.

As to this clone: Its specificity is unknown.

Overall study findings and caveats: Both CD4+ and CD8+ T cell populations in blood had undergone clonal expansion by week 6 at 0.1 to 3.0 mg/kg.

Method: immunoSEQ multiplex PCR; TCRdb's copy keeps in-frame clones and lacks some. The table has 50,000 to 65,000 clones, roughly 88% seen once. This sequence was found in an adult with an advanced solid tumor such as melanoma, head and neck, liver or kidney cancer. The starting material was CD4+ or CD8+ T cells sorted from blood, obtained in a trial of the OX40 agonist ivuxolimab.

The DNA of the CDR3 is TGCGCCAGCAGCCCAGGGACAGGGAATCAGCCCCAGCATTTT. It encodes CASSPGTGNQPQHF. V is TRBV5-1 and J is TRBJ1-5, with TRBD1 matching 9 bases. Germline V gene lookup returns CDR1 SGHRS and CDR2 YFSETQ. Losses at the gene ends were 4 bases for V and 4 bases for J; bases not matched to a gene: 3. The CDR3 contains 14 residues.